Listed below are T cell receptor beta chains from one sample, sequenced in a study of T-cell reconstitution after alpha-beta-depleted transplantation in children. Each CDR3 protein is one row after TCRdb ran MiXCR on the PCR reads. This sample yields about 610,000 distinct CDR3 sequences, of which roughly 27% are seen a single time; 35% to 40% belongs to the top ten. The material sequenced was PBMCs, taken before TCRalphabeta/CD19-depleted stem cell transplant. The receptors originated from a boy in the first two years of life with Wiskott-Aldrich syndrome, due to receive a stem cell transplant. Both conserved end residues are part of each CDR3. A D gene is named only where the DNA matches it firmly. Only part of the rows carry a size: once, few, many, or a class if the clone is expanded.

j_gene: TRBJ2-1
abundance: .
v_gene: TRBV29-1
d_gene: TRBD2
CDR3nt: TGCAGCGTTGCGCGTTTAGCGGGAATAGGGATTTGGGGTGAGCAGTTCTTC
CDR3aa: CSVARLAGIGIWGEQFF

j_gene: TRBJ2-2
abundance: .
v_gene: TRBV4-2
d_gene: .
CDR3nt: TGTGCCAGCAGCCAAGCAATGGGGGCGGCTGCGAACACCGGGGAGCTGTTTTTT
CDR3aa: CASSQAMGAAANTGELFF

j_gene: TRBJ2-5
abundance: .
v_gene: TRBV30
d_gene: .
CDR3nt: TGTGCCTGCTCGGACAGCCAAGAGACCCAGTACTTC
CDR3aa: CACSDSQETQYF

j_gene: TRBJ1-4
abundance: .
v_gene: TRBV12-3/TRBV12-4
d_gene: TRBD1
CDR3nt: TGTGCCAGCAGCAGACAGGGATTAGGAGGGAATGAAAAACTGTTTTTT
CDR3aa: CASSRQGLGGNEKLFF

j_gene: TRBJ1-5
abundance: once
v_gene: TRBV28
d_gene: TRBD1
CDR3nt: TGTGCCAGCAGTCCAACCACAGGGGCTAACAATCAGCCCCAGCATTTT
CDR3aa: CASSPTTGANNQPQHF

j_gene: TRBJ2-5
abundance: few
v_gene: TRBV20-1
d_gene: .
CDR3nt: TGCAGTGCCATTGACAGACAAGAGACCCAGTACTTC
CDR3aa: CSAIDRQETQYF

j_gene: TRBJ1-4
abundance: .
v_gene: TRBV5-1
d_gene: .
CDR3nt: TGCGCCAGCAGCTCAGGACCCTTCGCAACTAATGAAAAACTGTTTTTT
CDR3aa: CASSSGPFATNEKLFF

j_gene: TRBJ2-3
abundance: few
v_gene: TRBV21-1
d_gene: .
CDR3nt: TGTGCCAGCAGCAAAAGGCTAGCGGTTCGACCAGATACGCAGTATTTT
CDR3aa: CASSKRLAVRPDTQYF

j_gene: TRBJ2-1
abundance: .
v_gene: TRBV10-3
d_gene: .
CDR3nt: TGTGCCGCATCAGGATACAATGAGCAGTTCTTC
CDR3aa: CAASGYNEQFF

j_gene: TRBJ2-5
abundance: .
v_gene: TRBV27
d_gene: .
CDR3nt: TGTGCCAGCAGTTCGGAAGCCTGGACAACGGGGCGACGGGAGACCCAGTACTTC
CDR3aa: CASSSEAWTTGRRETQYF